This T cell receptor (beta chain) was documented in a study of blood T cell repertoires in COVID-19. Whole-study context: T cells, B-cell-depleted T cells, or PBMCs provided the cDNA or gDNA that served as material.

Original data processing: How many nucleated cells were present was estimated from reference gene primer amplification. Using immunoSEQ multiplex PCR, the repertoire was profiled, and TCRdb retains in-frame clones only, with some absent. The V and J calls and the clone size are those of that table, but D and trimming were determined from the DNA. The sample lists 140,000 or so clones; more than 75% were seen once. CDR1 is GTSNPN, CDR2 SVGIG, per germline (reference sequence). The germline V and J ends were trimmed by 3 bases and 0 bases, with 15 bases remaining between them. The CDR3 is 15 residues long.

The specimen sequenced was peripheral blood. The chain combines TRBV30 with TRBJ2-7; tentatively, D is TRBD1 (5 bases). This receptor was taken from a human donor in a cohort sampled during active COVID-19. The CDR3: CAWRQKQVYSYEQYF. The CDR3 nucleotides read TGTGCCTGGAGACAAAAACAGGTCTACTCCTACGAGCAGTACTTC.